This is a list of T cell receptor beta chains from one sample in a study of vaccination effects on CD4 cells after COVID-19. What these receptors recognize is not known. Method: immunoSEQ multiplex PCR; TCRdb's copy keeps in-frame clones and lacks some. Here the sample spans about 73,000 clones, about four fifths being singletons. The sample here was CD4+ T cells from PBMCs cultured with HCoV-NL63 spike peptides, taken before COVID-19 vaccination. The source is a human donor who received a COVID-19 vaccine. CDR3s include the opening cysteine and the closing phenylalanine or tryptophan. Each record gives: clone size, D gene, V gene, J gene, CDR3 DNA, CDR3 protein. D genes are given only for firm matches. Where a row states a size, it is once, few, many or the class of an expanded clone; other rows omit it.

NA	NA	TRBV7-2	TRBJ1-1	TGTGCCAGCAGCGGCCGACAGGCGTTGAACACTGAAGCTTTCTTT	CASSGRQALNTEAFF
NA	NA	TRBV29-1	TRBJ1-1	TGCAGCATAAGCCGCGGGCTTCGGGGCACTGAAGCTTTCTTT	CSISRGLRGTEAFF
once	NA	TRBV12-3/TRBV12-4	TRBJ1-1	TGTGCCAGCAGTTTGGCAGGGAGGGCTTTCTTT	CASSLAGRAFF
once	NA	TRBV7-2	TRBJ2-1	TGTGCCAGCAGCTTAAGTAGCGGCCCCTACAATGAGCAGTTCTTC	CASSLSSGPYNEQFF
NA	TRBD1	TRBV30	TRBJ1-4	TGTGCCTGGAGTCCACGGGACAGAATTAATGAAAAACTGTTTTTT	CAWSPRDRINEKLFF
NA	NA	TRBV28	TRBJ1-4	TGTGCCAGCAGTTTCGGCAGTGGTGAAAAACTGTTTTTT	CASSFGSGEKLFF
NA	TRBD2	TRBV5-1	TRBJ2-3	TGCGCCAGCAGCTTGGGGCCTAGCGGGGGGCAAGATACGCAGTATTTT	CASSLGPSGGQDTQYF
NA	TRBD1	TRBV5-1	TRBJ2-2	TGCGCCAGCAGCCTGGGTTCGACAGGGGGCTTTACCGGGGAGCTGTTTTTT	CASSLGSTGGFTGELFF
NA	TRBD2	TRBV5-8	TRBJ2-5	TGTGCCAGCAGCCGCGCAAACGCCCCCGGACTAGCGGTATACTTC	CASSRANAPGLAVYF
NA	NA	TRBV9	TRBJ2-5	TGTGCCAGCAGCGTATCTACTAGCCATGCGGAGACCCAGTACTTC	CASSVSTSHAETQYF
NA	NA	TRBV7-2	TRBJ2-3	TGTGCCAGCAGCTTAGCTTCCCTGGTGACAGATACGCAGTATTTT	CASSLASLVTDTQYF
few	TRBD1	TRBV7-8	TRBJ1-3	TGTGCCAGCAGCCTACGGGACAGTTACTCTGGAAACACCATATATTTT	CASSLRDSYSGNTIYF
NA	NA	TRBV4-1	TRBJ1-2	TGCGCCAGCAGCCAAGACGAGGATGTCGGGGGGCTGGTCTATGGCTACACCTTC	CASSQDEDVGGLVYGYTF
NA	NA	TRBV11-2	TRBJ1-1	TGTGCCAGCAGCCTCCGGACTAGCCCTGAAGCTTTCTTT	CASSLRTSPEAFF
NA	NA	TRBV6-1	TRBJ1-1	TGTGCCAGCAGTGAAGCGCTTCGAGGGGCTTTCTTT	CASSEALRGAFF
NA	NA	TRBV18	TRBJ1-1	TGTGCCAGCTCACCACGGAACGCTAAAAGATTCACTGAAGCTTTCTTT	CASSPRNAKRFTEAFF
NA	NA	TRBV5-5	TRBJ1-2	TGTGCCAGCAGCTTGATGGTGGGGAACCCCACCTTC	CASSLMVGNPTF
NA	TRBD1	TRBV7-2	TRBJ1-2	TGTGCCAGCAGCGTGACAGGGTACTATGGCTACACCTTC	CASSVTGYYGYTF
NA	NA	TRBV30	TRBJ2-1	TGTGCCTGGGACAACACCTACAATGAGCAGTTCTTC	CAWDNTYNEQFF
NA	TRBD2	TRBV9	TRBJ2-4	TGTGCCAGCAGCCTTAGCGGGGGGGCCAACATTCAGTACTTC	CASSLSGGANIQYF
NA	TRBD2	TRBV2	TRBJ2-2	TGTGCCAGCATGCGACTAGCATCCACCGGGGAGCTGTTTTTT	CASMRLASTGELFF
few	NA	TRBV6-1	TRBJ1-3	TGTGCCAGCAGTGAACGGGTCTCTGGAAACACCATATATTTT	CASSERVSGNTIYF
NA	NA	TRBV28	TRBJ1-4	TGTGCCAGCAGTTACAAAAAAGAAAAACTGTTTTTT	CASSYKKEKLFF
NA	TRBD1	TRBV3-1/TRBV3-2	TRBJ1-3	TGTGCCAGCAGCTTTGGACAGGGGAGGAGAAACACCATATATTTT	CASSFGQGRRNTIYF
NA	NA	TRBV5-1	TRBJ2-1	TGCGCCAGCAGCTTGGAGCCCACAAACAATGAGCAGTTCTTC	CASSLEPTNNEQFF
NA	TRBD1	TRBV6-5	TRBJ2-5	TGTGCCAGCAGTTTCGACAGGGGCCGAGAGACCCAGTACTTC	CASSFDRGRETQYF
NA	NA	TRBV2	TRBJ1-2	TGTGCCAGCAGGGGAAACAGAATTAACCGCGGCTACACCTTC	CASRGNRINRGYTF
once	NA	TRBV6-2/TRBV6-3	TRBJ2-5	TGTGCCAGCAGCGAGGTTTTGGGCTACCAAGAGACCCAGTACTTC	CASSEVLGYQETQYF
NA	TRBD2	TRBV6-5	TRBJ2-5	TGTGCCAGCAGTTACCAAGCGGGGGGGCCGAAGACCCAGTACTTC	CASSYQAGGPKTQYF
NA	TRBD2	TRBV5-1	TRBJ2-5	TGCGCCAGCAGCGAGCCGGGACTAAAAGAGACCCAGTACTTC	CASSEPGLKETQYF
NA	NA	TRBV24-1	TRBJ2-2	TGTGCCACCAGTGGCCGGGGCGCGGAGGCCGGGGAGCTGTTTTTT	CATSGRGAEAGELFF
NA	TRBD2	TRBV19	TRBJ2-1	TGTGCCAGTAGTACCCTAGCGGGGGGGCCTAGGTCCTACAATGAGCAGTTCTTC	CASSTLAGGPRSYNEQFF
few	NA	TRBV28	TRBJ1-3	TGTGCCAGCAGTCAACCCCCCACTGGAAACACCATATATTTT	CASSQPPTGNTIYF
NA	TRBD1	TRBV18	TRBJ1-3	TGTGCCAGCTCACCTGACAGGGAGACTGGAAACACCATATATTTT	CASSPDRETGNTIYF
NA	NA	TRBV7-3	TRBJ1-1	TGTGCCAGCAGCTTAAGCGGGAACACTGAAGCTTTCTTT	CASSLSGNTEAFF
few	NA	TRBV5-4	TRBJ2-2	TGTGCCAGCAGCCCTAGCAGGGGTACCGGGGAGCTGTTTTTT	CASSPSRGTGELFF
few	NA	TRBV1	TRBJ1-6	TGCACCAGCAGCCAAGCCACAGGGAAAAATTCACCCCTCCACTTT	CTSSQATGKNSPLHF
NA	NA	TRBV5-6	TRBJ2-5	TGTGCCAGCAGCTTGGTCGGCGAAGAGACCCAGTACTTC	CASSLVGEETQYF
NA	NA	TRBV5-1	TRBJ2-4	TGCGCCAGCAGCTTGGACAGGCGACTAAACATTCAGTACTTC	CASSLDRRLNIQYF
once	NA	TRBV6-1	TRBJ1-2	TGTGCCAGCAGTGAATTTCAGGGCTTCTATGGCTACACCTTC	CASSEFQGFYGYTF
NA	TRBD1	TRBV5-1	TRBJ2-2	TGCGCCAGCAGCTTAGACAGGGTATCAGGGGAGCTGTTTTTT	CASSLDRVSGELFF
NA	TRBD2	TRBV18	TRBJ2-5	TGTGCCAGCTCACGGGGGACTAGCGGGATCGAGACCCAGTACTTC	CASSRGTSGIETQYF
NA	NA	TRBV7-2	TRBJ1-3	TGTGCCACAGGGGAGAACTCTGGAAACACCATATATTTT	CATGENSGNTIYF
NA	NA	TRBV3-1/TRBV3-2	TRBJ2-5	TGTGCCAGCAGCCATAGCAGCCAAGAGACCCAGTACTTC	CASSHSSQETQYF
once	NA	TRBV7-9	TRBJ1-3	TGTGCCAGCAGCCCCTACCCCCCCAGGGAAGATTTGCGAAACACCATATATTTT	CASSPYPPREDLRNTIYF
NA	TRBD1	TRBV19	TRBJ1-5	TGTGCCAGTAGTCCGGGACAGGGCCGAGGGAGCAATCAGCCCCAGCATTTT	CASSPGQGRGSNQPQHF
NA	NA	TRBV5-1	TRBJ2-5	TGCGCCAGCAGACCTGGGGAAGAGACCCAGTACTTC	CASRPGEETQYF
NA	TRBD1	TRBV7-3	TRBJ2-2	TGTGCCAGCAGCCGACTAGGACAGGGGGAAGGCGGGGAGCTGTTTTTT	CASSRLGQGEGGELFF
NA	TRBD1	TRBV5-1	TRBJ1-2	TGCGCCAGCAGCTCTCCGGGACAGGGCTCTGGCTACACCTTC	CASSSPGQGSGYTF
NA	NA	TRBV4-3	TRBJ1-5	TGCGCCAGCAGTTTACTAAGAGGGAGCAATCAGCCCCAGCATTTT	CASSLLRGSNQPQHF
NA	TRBD2	TRBV4-1	TRBJ2-5	TGCGCCAGCAGCTCGACTAGCGGGGGGCCCGGAGAGACCCAGTACTTC	CASSSTSGGPGETQYF
NA	NA	TRBV6-5	TRBJ1-2	TGTGCCAGCAGTTACTACACAGGATCTAACTATGGCTACACCTTC	CASSYYTGSNYGYTF
few	TRBD1	TRBV18	TRBJ1-1	TGTGCCAGTCTCAGGGGGGGCGGCAACACTGAAGCTTTCTTT	CASLRGGGNTEAFF